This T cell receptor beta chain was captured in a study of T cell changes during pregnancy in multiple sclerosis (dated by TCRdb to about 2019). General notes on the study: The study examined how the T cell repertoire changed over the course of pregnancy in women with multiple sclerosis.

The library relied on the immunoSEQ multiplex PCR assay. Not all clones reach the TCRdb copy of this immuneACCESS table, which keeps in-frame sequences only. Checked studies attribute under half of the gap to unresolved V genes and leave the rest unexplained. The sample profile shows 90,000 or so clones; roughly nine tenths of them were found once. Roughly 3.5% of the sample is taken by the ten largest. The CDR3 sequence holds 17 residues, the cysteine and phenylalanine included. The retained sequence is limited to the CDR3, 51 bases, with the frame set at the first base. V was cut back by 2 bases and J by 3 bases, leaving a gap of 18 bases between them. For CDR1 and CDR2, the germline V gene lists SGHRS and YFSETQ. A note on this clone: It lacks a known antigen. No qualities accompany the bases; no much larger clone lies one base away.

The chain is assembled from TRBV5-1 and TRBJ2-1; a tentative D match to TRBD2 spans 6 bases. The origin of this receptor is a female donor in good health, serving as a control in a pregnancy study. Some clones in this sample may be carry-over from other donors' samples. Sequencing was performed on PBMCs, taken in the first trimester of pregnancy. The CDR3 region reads CASSFQRAGPFYNEQFF. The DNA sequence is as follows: TGCGCCAGCAGCTTTCAAAGAGCGGGTCCCTTCTACAATGAGCAGTTCTTC. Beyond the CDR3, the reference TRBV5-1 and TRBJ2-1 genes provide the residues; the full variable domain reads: KAGVTQTPRYLIKTRGQQVTLSCSPISGHRSVSWYQQTPGQGLQFLFEYFSETQRNKGNFPGRFSGRQFSNSRSEMNVSTLELGDSALYLCASSFQRAGPFYNEQFFGPGTRLTVL.